These T cell receptor beta chains were read from a single sample in a study of cytomegalovirus exposure and HLA in healthy donors. This table comes from immunoSEQ multiplex PCR, and its TCRdb copy is limited to in-frame clones, with some not included. Of around 100,000 clones in the sample, 76% were seen once. The specimen was PBMCs. These receptors originate from a woman under 30 in good health and CMV-seropositive. CDR3s include the opening cysteine and the closing phenylalanine or tryptophan. D genes are given only for firm matches. The size entry is marked missing in some rows and otherwise reads once, few, many or a size class.

j_call	clone_size	v_call	d_call	cdr3_nt	cdr3_aa
TRBJ2-7	-	TRBV28	-	TGTGCCAGCAGCCCGGGACTCAAAATCCGGTACGAGCAGTACTTC	CASSPGLKIRYEQYF
TRBJ2-1	-	TRBV28	-	TGTGCCAGCAGTAAGGGAGCACATGAGCAGTTCTTC	CASSKGAHEQFF
TRBJ2-2	-	TRBV6-1	TRBD2	TGTGCCAGTTCTACTAGCGGGAACACCGGGGAGCTGTTTTTT	CASSTSGNTGELFF
TRBJ2-7	-	TRBV10-3	-	TGTGCCATCAGTGAGCCCCCTGGGGCCGAGCAGTACTTC	CAISEPPGAEQYF
TRBJ2-3	-	TRBV25-1	TRBD2	TGTGCCAGCAGTGAAAACCCGACTAGCGGAATTAGCACAGATACGCAGTATTTT	CASSENPTSGISTDTQYF
TRBJ1-6	-	TRBV10-2	-	TGCGCCAGCAGCGACATACAGGGATCACCCCTCCACTTT	CASSDIQGSPLHF
TRBJ1-2	few	TRBV5-6	-	TGTGCCAGCAGCCAGACCCAGGGTTTCTTCGGCTACACCTTC	CASSQTQGFFGYTF
TRBJ2-1	-	TRBV28	TRBD2	TGTGCCAGCAGTTCCCCCCAGGGACTAAACAATGAGCAGTTCTTC	CASSSPQGLNNEQFF
TRBJ1-3	-	TRBV4-2	-	TGTGCCAGCAGCCAGGGGGCCTCTGGAAACACCATATATTTT	CASSQGASGNTIYF
TRBJ2-1	-	TRBV2	TRBD1	TGTGCCAGCAAGAAGGAGGCAGGGGGCTCCTACAATGAGCAGTTCTTC	CASKKEAGGSYNEQFF